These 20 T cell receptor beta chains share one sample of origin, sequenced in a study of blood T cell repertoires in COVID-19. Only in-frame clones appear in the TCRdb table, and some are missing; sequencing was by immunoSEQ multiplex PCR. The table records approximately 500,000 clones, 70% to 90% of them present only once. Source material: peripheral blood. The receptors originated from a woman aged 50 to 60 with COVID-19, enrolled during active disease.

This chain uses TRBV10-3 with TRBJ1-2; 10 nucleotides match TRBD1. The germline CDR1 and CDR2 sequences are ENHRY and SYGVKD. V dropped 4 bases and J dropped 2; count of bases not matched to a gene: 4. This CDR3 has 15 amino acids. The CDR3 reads CAISARDRGNYGYTF. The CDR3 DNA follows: TGTGCCATCAGTGCGAGGGACAGGGGAAACTATGGCTACACCTTC.

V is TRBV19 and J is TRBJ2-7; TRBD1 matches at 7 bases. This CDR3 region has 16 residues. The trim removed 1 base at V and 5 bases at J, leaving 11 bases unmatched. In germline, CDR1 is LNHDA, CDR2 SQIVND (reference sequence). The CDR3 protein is CASSIGSGTEGHEQYF. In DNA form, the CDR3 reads TGTGCCAGTAGTATAGGATCCGGGACAGAGGGCCACGAGCAGTACTTC.

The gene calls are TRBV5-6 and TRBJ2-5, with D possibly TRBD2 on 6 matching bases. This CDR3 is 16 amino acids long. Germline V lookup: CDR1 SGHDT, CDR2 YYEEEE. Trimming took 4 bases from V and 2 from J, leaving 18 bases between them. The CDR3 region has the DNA TGTGCCAGCAGCCCCCGGGACTTCGCGCTGCAAGAGACCCAGTACTTC. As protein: CASSPRDFALQETQYF.

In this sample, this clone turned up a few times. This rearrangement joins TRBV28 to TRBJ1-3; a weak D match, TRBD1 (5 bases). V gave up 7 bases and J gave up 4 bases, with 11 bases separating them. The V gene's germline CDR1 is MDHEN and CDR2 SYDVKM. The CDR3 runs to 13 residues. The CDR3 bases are TGTGCCAGCACCCAAGGGGCCGGAAACACCATATATTTT. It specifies CASTQGAGNTIYF.

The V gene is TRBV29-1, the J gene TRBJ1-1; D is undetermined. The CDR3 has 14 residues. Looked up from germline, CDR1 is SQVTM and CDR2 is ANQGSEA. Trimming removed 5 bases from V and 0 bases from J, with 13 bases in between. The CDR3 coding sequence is TGCAGCGTTCGACGAGGAAGCATGAACACTGAAGCTTTCTTT. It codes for CSVRRGSMNTEAFF. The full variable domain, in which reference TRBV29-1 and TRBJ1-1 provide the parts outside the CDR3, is SAVISQKPSRDICQRGTSLTIQCQVDSQVTMMFWYRQQPGQSLTLIATANQGSEATYESGFVIDKFPISRPNLTFSTLTVSNMSPEDSSIYLCSVRRGSMNTEAFFGQGTRLTVV.

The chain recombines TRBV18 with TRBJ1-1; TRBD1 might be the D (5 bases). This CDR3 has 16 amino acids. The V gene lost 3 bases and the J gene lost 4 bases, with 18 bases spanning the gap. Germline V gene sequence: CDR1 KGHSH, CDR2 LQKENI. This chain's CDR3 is CASSPSPRDSGTEAFF. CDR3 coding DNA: TGTGCCAGCTCACCCTCTCCCAGGGATAGCGGCACTGAAGCTTTCTTT.

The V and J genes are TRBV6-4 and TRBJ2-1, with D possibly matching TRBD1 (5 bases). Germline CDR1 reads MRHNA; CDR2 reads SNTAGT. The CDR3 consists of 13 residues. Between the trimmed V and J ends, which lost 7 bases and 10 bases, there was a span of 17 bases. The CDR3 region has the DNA TGTGCCAGCAAAAATATGGGGCTCCCCGAGCAGTTCTTC. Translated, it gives CASKNMGLPEQFF.

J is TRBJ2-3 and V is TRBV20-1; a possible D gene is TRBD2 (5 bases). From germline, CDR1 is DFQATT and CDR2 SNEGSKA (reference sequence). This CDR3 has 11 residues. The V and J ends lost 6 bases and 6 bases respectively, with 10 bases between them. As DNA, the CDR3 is TGCAGTGCGCAACTAGGGGATACGCAGTATTTT. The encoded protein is CSAQLGDTQYF.

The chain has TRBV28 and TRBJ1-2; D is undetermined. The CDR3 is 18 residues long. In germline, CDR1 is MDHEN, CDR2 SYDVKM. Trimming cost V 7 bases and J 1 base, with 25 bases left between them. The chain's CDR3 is CASMSIGSLPLSNYGYTF. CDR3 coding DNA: TGTGCCAGCATGTCGATAGGGAGTTTACCCCTTAGTAACTATGGCTACACCTTC.

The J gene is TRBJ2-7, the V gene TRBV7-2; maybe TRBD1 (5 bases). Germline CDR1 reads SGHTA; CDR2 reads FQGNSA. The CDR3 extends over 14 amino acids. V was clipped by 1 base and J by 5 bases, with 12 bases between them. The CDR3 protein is CASSLVGRANEQYF. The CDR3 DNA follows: TGTGCCAGCAGCTTAGTAGGCAGGGCCAACGAGCAGTACTTC.

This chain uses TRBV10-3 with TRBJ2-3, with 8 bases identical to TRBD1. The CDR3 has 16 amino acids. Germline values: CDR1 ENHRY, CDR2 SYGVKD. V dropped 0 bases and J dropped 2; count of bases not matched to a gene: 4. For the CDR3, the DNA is TGTGCCATCAGTGAGTCGGGGACAGGAGTCACAGATACGCAGTATTTT. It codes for CAISESGTGVTDTQYF.

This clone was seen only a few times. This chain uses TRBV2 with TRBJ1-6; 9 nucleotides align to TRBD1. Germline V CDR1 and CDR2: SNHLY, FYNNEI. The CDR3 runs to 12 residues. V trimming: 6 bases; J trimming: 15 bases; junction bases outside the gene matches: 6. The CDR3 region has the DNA TGTGCCAGCAGCCCGGACAGGGGTCTCCTCCACTTT. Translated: CASSPDRGLLHF.

The CDR3 is CASSFLPQTGDGYTF. CDR3 DNA: TGTGCCAGCAGCTTCTTACCGCAGACAGGGGATGGCTACACCTTC. The chain uses TRBV7-9 and TRBJ1-2, with 8 bases fitting TRBD1. This CDR3 is built from 15 residues. Losses at the gene ends were 3 bases for V and 6 bases for J; bases not matched to a gene: 9. From germline, CDR1 is SEHNR and CDR2 FQNEAQ (reference sequence).

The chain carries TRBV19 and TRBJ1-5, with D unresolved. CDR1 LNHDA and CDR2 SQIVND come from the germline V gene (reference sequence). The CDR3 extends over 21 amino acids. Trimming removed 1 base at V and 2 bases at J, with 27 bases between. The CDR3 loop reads CASSIAYYDLRSTAGNQPQHF. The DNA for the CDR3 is TGTGCCAGTAGTATAGCCTACTACGATCTTAGGAGTACGGCGGGCAATCAGCCCCAGCATTTT.

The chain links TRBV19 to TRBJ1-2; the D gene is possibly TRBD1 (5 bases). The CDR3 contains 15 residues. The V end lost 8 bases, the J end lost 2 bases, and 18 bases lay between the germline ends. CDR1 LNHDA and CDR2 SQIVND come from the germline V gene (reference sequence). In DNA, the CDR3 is TGTGCCAGTGAATGGCGGGGGGGGGAGAACTATGGCTACACCTTC. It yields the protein CASEWRGGENYGYTF.

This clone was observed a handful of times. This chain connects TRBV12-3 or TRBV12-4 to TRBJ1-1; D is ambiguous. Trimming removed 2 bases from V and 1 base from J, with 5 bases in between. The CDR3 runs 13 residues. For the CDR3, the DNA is TGTGCCAGCAGTTTAAACTCGAACACTGAAGCTTTCTTT. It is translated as CASSLNSNTEAFF.

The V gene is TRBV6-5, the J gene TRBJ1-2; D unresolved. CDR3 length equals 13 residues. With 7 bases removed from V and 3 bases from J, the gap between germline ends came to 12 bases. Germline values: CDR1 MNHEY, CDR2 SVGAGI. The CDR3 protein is CASILGLHYGYTF. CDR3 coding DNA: TGTGCCAGCATTTTAGGACTGCACTATGGCTACACCTTC.

The CDR3 is CASSQQVSGANVLTF. CDR3 in DNA: TGCGCCAGCAGTCAACAGGTATCCGGGGCCAACGTCCTGACTTTC. This chain uses TRBV4-1 with TRBJ2-6; D is perhaps TRBD1 (5 bases). This CDR3 spans 15 amino acids. Germline-derived CDR1 and CDR2 are MGHRA and YSYEKL. V lost 6 bases, J lost 4 bases, and 13 bases lay in between.

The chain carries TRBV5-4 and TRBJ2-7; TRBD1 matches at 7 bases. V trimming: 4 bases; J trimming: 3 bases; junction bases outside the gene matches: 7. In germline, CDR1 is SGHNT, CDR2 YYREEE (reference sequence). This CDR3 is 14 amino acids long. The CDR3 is CASSPRDRLYEQYF. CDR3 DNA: TGTGCCAGCAGCCCACGGGACAGACTCTACGAGCAGTACTTC. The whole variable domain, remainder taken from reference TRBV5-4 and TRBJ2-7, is ETGVTQSPTHLIKTRGQQVTLRCSSQSGHNTVSWYQQALGQGPQFIFQYYREEENGRGNFPPRFSGLQFPNYSSELNVNALELDDSALYLCASSPRDRLYEQYFGPGTRLTVT.

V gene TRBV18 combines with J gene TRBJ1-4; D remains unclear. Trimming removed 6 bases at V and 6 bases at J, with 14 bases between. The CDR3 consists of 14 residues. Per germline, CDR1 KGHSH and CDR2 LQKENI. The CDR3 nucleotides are TGTGCCAGCTCCCCCCCCCTGGGAGATGAAAAACTGTTTTTT. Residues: CASSPPLGDEKLFF.